This TCR beta chain was sequenced in a study of blood T cell repertoires in COVID-19. With 0 bases removed from V and 3 bases from J, the gap between germline ends came to 12 bases. This CDR3 has 15 residues. Per germline, CDR1 LGHNA and CDR2 YSLEER. This table comes from immunoSEQ multiplex PCR, and its TCRdb copy is limited to in-frame clones, with some not included. The sample consists of about 200,000 clones, around 86% of them appearing once. The sequencing input was peripheral blood. This chain uses TRBV4-3 with TRBJ2-7, with a possible D match to TRBD2 (5 bases). This sequence was found in a human donor in a cohort sampled during active COVID-19. CDR3 coding DNA: TGCGCCAGCAGCCAAGATCCGGGGTTGGTCTACGAGCAGTACTTC. It is translated as CASSQDPGLVYEQYF.